The 3 T cell receptor beta chains listed next were all sequenced from one sample in a study of control samples from healthy donors and cancer patients. TCRdb's table, derived via immunoSEQ multiplex PCR, lists solely in-frame clones and lacks some. Here the sample spans a few hundred thousand clones, around nine tenths being singletons. Sequencing input: PBMCs. Receptor source: a man in his forties with head and neck cancer.

V usage is TRBV28 and J usage is TRBJ1-1; 11 bases match TRBD1. The CDR3 is made up of 16 amino acids. Looked up from germline, CDR1 is MDHEN and CDR2 is SYDVKM. Germline trimming cut 3 bases from V and 0 bases from J; bases unmatched to any gene: 3. The DNA for the CDR3 is TGTGCCAGCAGTTTTAGGACAGGGGGCGTGAACACTGAAGCTTTCTTT. It codes for CASSFRTGGVNTEAFF.

V and J are TRBV6-5 and TRBJ1-1; TRBD1 matches at 9 bases. Germline loops: CDR1 MNHEY, CDR2 SVGAGI. Trimming took 7 bases from V and 6 from J; bases not matched to a gene: 12. This CDR3 is 15 amino acids long. The CDR3 is CASTRTGEVSAEAFF. DNA for the CDR3: TGTGCCAGCACCCGGACAGGGGAGGTTTCGGCTGAAGCTTTCTTT.

The chain employs TRBV12-3 or TRBV12-4 and TRBJ1-2; tentative D call: TRBD1 (5 bases). This CDR3 contains 11 residues. V was cut by 4 bases and J by 13 bases, with 13 bases left in between. In DNA, the CDR3 is TGTGCCAGCAGTTCGGAAGGGGTTTCCACCTTC. Encoded protein: CASSSEGVSTF.